This TCR beta chain was sequenced in a study of radiotherapy plus CTLA-4 blockade in lung cancer. About the study: Objective responses were seen in under 20% of patients, disease control in less than 40%. The study's findings and limits: TCR clones of tumor origin grew in blood after radiotherapy plus ipilimumab.

Remarks on this clone: No antigen is known for it.

There are 13 residues in the CDR3. Deletions cut 8 bases from V and 2 bases from J, with 13 bases between. Germline V gene data show CDR1 as MNHEY and CDR2 as SVGAGI. TCRdb's table, derived via immunoSEQ multiplex PCR, lists solely in-frame clones and lacks some. The data show about 72,000 clones, around 73% seen once. Lung cancer patients with chemo-refractory metastatic non-small-cell disease were given focal radiation plus CTLA-4 blockade with ipilimumab. V and J are TRBV6-5 and TRBJ2-7; a possible D gene is TRBD1 (6 bases). The input for sequencing was peripheral blood, taken from a patient treated with radiotherapy plus ipilimumab. The clonotype originates from a human donor with non-small cell lung cancer who had a complete response to radiotherapy plus ipilimumab. The CDR3 DNA follows: TGTGCCAGCCTACAGGGTTTTCCCTACGAGCAGTACTTC. Encoded protein: CASLQGFPYEQYF.